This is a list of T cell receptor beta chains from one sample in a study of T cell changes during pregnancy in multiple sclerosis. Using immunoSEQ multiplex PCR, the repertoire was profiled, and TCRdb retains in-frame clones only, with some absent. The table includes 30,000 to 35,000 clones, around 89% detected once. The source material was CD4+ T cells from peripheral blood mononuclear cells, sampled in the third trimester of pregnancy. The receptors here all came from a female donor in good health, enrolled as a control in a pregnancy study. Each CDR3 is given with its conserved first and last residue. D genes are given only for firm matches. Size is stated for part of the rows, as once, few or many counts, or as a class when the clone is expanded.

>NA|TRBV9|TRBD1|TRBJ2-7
CASSVSPGDRAYEQYF
TGTGCCAGCAGCGTATCCCCCGGCGACAGGGCCTACGAGCAGTACTTC
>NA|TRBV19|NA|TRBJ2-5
CASSRVVGGETQYF
TGTGCCAGTAGTCGGGTGGTGGGTGGGGAGACCCAGTACTTC
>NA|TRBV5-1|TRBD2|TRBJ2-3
CASSLSETSGGSTDTQYF
TGCGCCAGCAGCTTGTCGGAGACTAGCGGGGGGAGCACAGATACGCAGTATTTT
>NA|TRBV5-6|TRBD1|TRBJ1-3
CASSFLRDSSGNTIYF
TGTGCCAGCAGCTTCCTCCGGGACAGCTCTGGAAACACCATATATTTT
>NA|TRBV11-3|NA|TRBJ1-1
CASSLVSGTEAFF
TGTGCCAGCAGCTTAGTTTCGGGGACTGAAGCTTTCTTT
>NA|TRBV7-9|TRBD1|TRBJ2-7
CASSASGTGPYEQYF
TGTGCCAGCAGTGCTTCCGGGACAGGGCCCTACGAGCAGTACTTC
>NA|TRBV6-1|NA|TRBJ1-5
CASTQEGFGQPQHF
TGTGCCAGCACCCAGGAGGGGTTTGGGCAGCCCCAGCATTTT
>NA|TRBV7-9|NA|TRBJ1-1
CASSPPSLPEAFF
TGTGCCAGCAGCCCCCCTTCCCTTCCTGAAGCTTTCTTT
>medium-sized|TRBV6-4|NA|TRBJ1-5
CASSVTVNQPQHF
TGTGCCAGCAGTGTTACAGTCAATCAGCCCCAGCATTTT
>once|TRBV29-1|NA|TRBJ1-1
CSVVRRAGQNTEAFF
TGCAGCGTTGTCCGCAGGGCAGGCCAGAACACTGAAGCTTTCTTT
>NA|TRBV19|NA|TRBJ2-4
CATCDGVAKNIQYF
TGTGCCACCTGCGACGGGGTAGCCAAAAACATTCAGTACTTC
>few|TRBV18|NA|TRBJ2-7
CASSPQAAGLHEQYF
TGTGCCAGCTCACCACAGGCCGCAGGGCTACACGAGCAGTACTTC
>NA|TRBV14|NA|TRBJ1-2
CASSQGTGQNHGYTF
TGTGCCAGCAGCCAAGGCACAGGGCAAAATCATGGCTACACCTTC
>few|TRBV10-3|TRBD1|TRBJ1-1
CAISGTGDTEAFF
TGTGCCATCAGCGGGACAGGGGACACTGAAGCTTTCTTT
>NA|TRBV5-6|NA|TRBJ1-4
CASSLAGFGGGKLFF
TGTGCCAGCAGCTTGGCCGGATTCGGCGGGGGAAAACTGTTTTTT
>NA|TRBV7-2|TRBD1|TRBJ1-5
CASSLGTGLGQPQHF
TGTGCCAGCAGCCTCGGGACAGGGCTAGGGCAGCCCCAGCATTTT
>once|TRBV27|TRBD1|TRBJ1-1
CASRPGQGSAFF
TGTGCCAGCAGGCCCGGACAGGGCTCGGCTTTCTTT
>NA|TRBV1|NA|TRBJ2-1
CTSSEWTTNSYNEQFF
TGCACCAGCAGCGAGTGGACAACCAACTCCTACAATGAGCAGTTCTTC
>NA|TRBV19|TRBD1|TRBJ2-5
CASTSGTGYQETQYF
TGTGCCAGTACCTCCGGGACAGGCTACCAAGAGACCCAGTACTTC
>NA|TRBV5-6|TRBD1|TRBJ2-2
CASSLGDRKTGELFF
TGTGCCAGCAGCTTAGGGGACAGGAAGACCGGGGAGCTGTTTTTT
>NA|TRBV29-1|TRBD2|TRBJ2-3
CSMRLAGSTDTQYF
TGCAGCATGAGACTAGCGGGATCCACAGATACGCAGTATTTT
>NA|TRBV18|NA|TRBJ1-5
CASSSIGANQPQHF
TGTGCCAGCTCCTCGATCGGTGCCAATCAGCCCCAGCATTTT
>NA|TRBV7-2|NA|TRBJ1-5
CASSPEGGNQPQHF
TGTGCCAGCAGCCCCGAGGGCGGCAATCAGCCCCAGCATTTT
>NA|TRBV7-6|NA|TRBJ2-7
CASSRGAGAGEQYF
TGTGCCAGCAGCCGAGGCGCGGGGGCAGGGGAGCAGTACTTC
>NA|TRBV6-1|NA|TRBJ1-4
CASSDSGGANEKLFF
TGTGCCAGCAGTGACTCAGGCGGGGCTAATGAAAAACTGTTTTTT
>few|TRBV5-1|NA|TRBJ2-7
CASSLGPGSSYEQYF
TGCGCCAGCAGCTTGGGCCCGGGATCCTCCTACGAGCAGTACTTC
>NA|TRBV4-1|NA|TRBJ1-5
CASSQAGGGVYQPQHF
TGCGCCAGCAGCCAAGCCGGGGGAGGGGTCTATCAGCCCCAGCATTTT
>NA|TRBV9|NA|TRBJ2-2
CASGETYYTGELFF
TGTGCCAGCGGGGAGACCTACTACACCGGGGAGCTGTTTTTT
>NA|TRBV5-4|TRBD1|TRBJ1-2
CASSQFRTGGGYTF
TGTGCCAGCAGTCAATTTAGGACAGGGGGCGGCTACACCTTC
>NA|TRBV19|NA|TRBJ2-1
CASSRGNYNEQFF
TGTGCCAGTAGCCGGGGGAACTACAATGAGCAGTTCTTC
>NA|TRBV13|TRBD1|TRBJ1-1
CASSLVAGGRTEAFF
TGTGCCAGCAGCTTAGTCGCAGGGGGCAGGACTGAAGCTTTCTTT
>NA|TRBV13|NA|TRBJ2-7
CASRPGGSGYEQYF
TGTGCCAGCAGACCTGGAGGGTCAGGCTACGAGCAGTACTTC